Reported below is one TCR beta chain. The PCR made use of 60 Vbeta and 13 Jbeta primers. Some clones are missing from TCRdb's copy, which holds only in-frame ones; the method was immunoSEQ multiplex PCR. Of over 150,000 clones listed, roughly 80% are singletons. The CDR3 loop spans 13 amino acids. Germline CDR1 is MNHEY and CDR2 is SMNVEV (reference sequence). The V and J ends lost 5 bases and 6 bases, in that order; junction bases with no gene match: 7. The data are from a study of cytomegalovirus exposure and HLA in healthy donors. The chain is built from TRBV27 and TRBJ2-7; TRBD1 matches 7 bases. Sample: PBMCs. This TCR came from a male donor in good health and CMV-seronegative. The DNA of the CDR3 is TGTGCCAGCAGTCTGAGGACAGGAGGCGAGCAGTACTTC. Amino acid sequence: CASSLRTGGEQYF.